Below are 18 T cell receptor beta chains sequenced from a single sample in a study. Each CDR3 protein gets one entry after TCRdb re-called the RT-PCR reads with MiXCR. The table shows about 700,000 distinct CDR3 sequences, with around 14% occurring only once. What was sequenced was memory CD4+ T cells from blood. These receptors all stem from a female donor in good health, serving as a healthy control.

This chain links TRBV11-1 with TRBJ2-3, with 7 bases matching TRBD2. The CDR3 covers 15 residues. J gave up 4 bases and V 4 bases, and 8 bases lay outside the gene matches. CDR1 is SGHAT and CDR2 is FQDESV in the germline V gene (reference sequence). The CDR3 is CASSSGRTRSDTQYF. The CDR3 DNA sequence: TGTGCCAGCAGCTCGGGACGGACTAGGTCAGATACGCAGTATTTT.

The chain has TRBV3-1 and TRBJ1-2, with 8 bases aligning to TRBD1. The CDR3 has 17 amino acids. Germline loops: CDR1 LGHDT, CDR2 YNNKEL (reference sequence). Losses at the gene ends were 1 base for V and 4 bases for J; bases not matched to a gene: 11. In DNA form, the CDR3 reads TGTGCCAGCAGCCAAGCTCCAGGGGGCGGAGAACTCTATGGCTACACCTTC. It specifies CASSQAPGGGELYGYTF.

Many counts were recorded for this clonotype. The J gene is TRBJ1-5, the V gene TRBV20-1, with D perhaps matching TRBD1 (5 bases). The CDR3 is made up of 13 amino acids. Trimming took off 5 bases at V and 1 base at J, with 9 bases between the two ends. Germline V gene data show CDR1 as DFQATT and CDR2 as SNEGSKA (reference sequence). The CDR3 nucleotides are TGCAGTGCTGCCCGGGACAGCAATCAGCCCCAGCATTTT. Translation gives CSAARDSNQPQHF.

This clonotype turned up a few times. This sequence joins TRBV24-1 and TRBJ2-2; 10 bases align to TRBD1. With 0 bases clipped from V and 0 bases from J, the junction kept 3 bases outside the gene matches. CDR3 length: 18 amino acids. Germline V gene data show CDR1 as KGHDR and CDR2 as SFDVKD. The CDR3 region has the DNA TGTGCCACCAGTGATTTGCCTGGACAGGGGGCGAACACCGGGGAGCTGTTTTTT. It yields the protein CATSDLPGQGANTGELFF.

This clonotype was detected a few times. V and J are TRBV5-1 and TRBJ2-3; D call uncertain. Germline-derived CDR1 and CDR2 are SGHRS and YFSETQ. Trimming cost V 1 base and J 0 bases, with 6 bases left between them. CDR3 size: 14 residues. The CDR3 DNA sequence: TGCGCCAGCAGCTTGACACACAGCACAGATACGCAGTATTTT. This encodes CASSLTHSTDTQYF.

This clonotype was recorded many times. V and J are TRBV9 and TRBJ2-7; no clear D. Germline assignment: CDR1 SGDLS and CDR2 YYNGEE. V gave up 0 bases and J gave up 2 bases, with 15 bases separating them. CDR3 size: 16 residues. The CDR3 DNA sequence: TGTGCCAGCAGCGTAGGTTTAGTCACGCAAACCTACGAGCAGTACTTC. Translating it yields CASSVGLVTQTYEQYF.

The gene calls are TRBV5-6 and TRBJ2-2, with TRBD1 matching over 7 bases. J was trimmed by 8 bases and V by 3 bases; bases with no gene match: 13. Germline V lookup: CDR1 SGHDT, CDR2 YYEEEE. This CDR3 has 16 residues. This chain's CDR3 is CASSWNRGEVGGELFF. CDR3 DNA sequence: TGTGCCAGCAGCTGGAACAGGGGAGAAGTGGGAGGGGAGCTGTTTTTT. Drawing the rest from reference TRBV5-6 and TRBJ2-2, the complete variable domain is DAGVTQSPTHLIKTRGQQVTLRCSPKSGHDTVSWYQQALGQGPQFIFQYYEEEERQRGNFPDRFSGHQFPNYSSELNVNALLLGDSALYLCASSWNRGEVGGELFFGEGSRLTVL.

This clonotype occurred many times. V gene TRBV12-3 or TRBV12-4 combines with J gene TRBJ1-5, with 7 bases fitting TRBD1. CDR3 size: 15 residues. V gave up 3 bases and J gave up 4 bases; unmatched junction bases: 6. CDR3 DNA sequence: TGTGCCAGCAGTTTCGGGCAGGGGGTAAATCAGCCCCAGCATTTT. Its protein is CASSFGQGVNQPQHF.

This clonotype was counted only a few times. The chain recombines TRBV20-1 with TRBJ2-3; tentatively, D is TRBD2 (5 bases). The CDR3 is 11 residues long. Germline CDR1 and CDR2: DFQATT and SNEGSKA (reference sequence). Trimming shortened V by 3 bases and J by 6 bases, and 7 bases separated the two germline ends. CDR3 sequence reads: CSASGVDTQYF. CDR3 DNA sequence: TGCAGTGCTAGCGGGGTGGATACGCAGTATTTT.

The rearrangement links TRBV6-2 or TRBV6-3 to TRBJ1-1, with a possible D match to TRBD1 (6 bases). The CDR3 runs 14 residues. V lost 5 bases and J lost 1, with 11 bases in between. Germline-derived CDR1 and CDR2 are MNHEY and SVGEGT. CDR3 bases: TGTGCCAGCAGTGTTATACAGGGGAACACTGAAGCTTTCTTT. Translation: CASSVIQGNTEAFF.

The chain employs TRBV10-3 and TRBJ1-1; perhaps TRBD1 as D (5 bases). The length of the CDR3 is 13 residues. V lost 6 bases and J 3 bases, leaving 11 bases between the germline ends. CDR1 ENHRY and CDR2 SYGVKD come from the germline V gene. DNA for the CDR3: TGTGCCATCAGATTTATAGGGGACACTGAAGCTTTCTTT. This sequence encodes CAIRFIGDTEAFF.

This clonotype was observed at least ten times. The chain links TRBV9 to TRBJ2-1; no reliable D call. V was cut by 4 bases and J by 9 bases, with 14 bases left in between. This CDR3 is built from 13 residues. The germline V gene encodes CDR1 SGDLS and CDR2 YYNGEE. This CDR3 reads CASSLTPSSEQFF. The CDR3 nucleotides are TGTGCCAGCAGCCTCACCCCTAGTAGTGAGCAGTTCTTC.

The V gene is TRBV20-1, the J gene TRBJ2-1; TRBD2 agrees at 12 bases. CDR3 size: 15 residues. V gave up 6 bases and J gave up 5 bases; unmatched junction bases: 8. CDR1 is DFQATT and CDR2 is SNEGSKA in the germline V gene (reference sequence). The CDR3 loop reads CSAKQGLAGNNEQFF. For the CDR3, the DNA is TGCAGTGCGAAGCAAGGACTAGCGGGAAACAATGAGCAGTTCTTC.

This clonotype was seen at least ten times. The chain uses TRBV11-2 and TRBJ1-2; TRBD1 agrees at 7 bases. In germline, CDR1 is SGHAT, CDR2 FQNNGV. Germline trimming cut 5 bases from V and 0 bases from J; bases unmatched to any gene: 6. The CDR3 has 15 amino acids. The CDR3 bases are TGTGCCAGCAGCCCAAGACAGGGCGCTAACTATGGCTACACCTTC. It is translated as CASSPRQGANYGYTF.

The sample holds a few counts of this clonotype. The chain carries TRBV20-1 and TRBJ2-1; D is perhaps TRBD1 (5 bases). Trimming shortened V by 0 bases and J by 4 bases, and 16 bases separated the two germline ends. Looked up from germline, CDR1 is DFQATT and CDR2 is SNEGSKA (reference sequence). The CDR3 loop spans 16 amino acids. The CDR3 DNA follows: TGCAGTGCTAGAGATCGGTTGAAGGGGCCATACAATGAGCAGTTCTTC. Translating gives CSARDRLKGPYNEQFF.

This clonotype was seen a single time. The CDR3 DNA reads as TGCGCCAGCGACCCCGGGACAGGGGTTCGCAATGAGCAGTTCTTC. Protein product: CASDPGTGVRNEQFF. The chain recombines TRBV5-1 with TRBJ2-1; 10 nucleotides align to TRBD1. This CDR3 contains 15 residues. Trimming removed 7 bases from V and 6 bases from J; junction bases left unmatched: 10. CDR1 and CDR2 (germline): SGHRS, YFSETQ.

V gene TRBV20-1 combines with J gene TRBJ2-3; tentatively, D is TRBD1 or TRBD2 (5 bases each). V was pared by 5 bases and J by 0 bases, with 9 bases between. Germline V lookup: CDR1 DFQATT, CDR2 SNEGSKA (reference sequence). The CDR3 runs 13 residues. The CDR3 coding sequence is TGCAGTGCTTGGGACCGTAGCACAGATACGCAGTATTTT. It yields the protein CSAWDRSTDTQYF.

This clonotype occurred many times. The chain is built from TRBV20-1 and TRBJ1-1; TRBD1 might be the D (6 bases). This CDR3 comprises 13 residues. Between the trimmed V and J ends, which lost 2 bases and 4 bases, there was a span of 11 bases. The V gene's germline CDR1 is DFQATT and CDR2 SNEGSKA (reference sequence). The CDR3 reads CSARRGLSTEAFF. The CDR3 coding sequence is TGCAGTGCTAGAAGGGGGTTGAGCACTGAAGCTTTCTTT.